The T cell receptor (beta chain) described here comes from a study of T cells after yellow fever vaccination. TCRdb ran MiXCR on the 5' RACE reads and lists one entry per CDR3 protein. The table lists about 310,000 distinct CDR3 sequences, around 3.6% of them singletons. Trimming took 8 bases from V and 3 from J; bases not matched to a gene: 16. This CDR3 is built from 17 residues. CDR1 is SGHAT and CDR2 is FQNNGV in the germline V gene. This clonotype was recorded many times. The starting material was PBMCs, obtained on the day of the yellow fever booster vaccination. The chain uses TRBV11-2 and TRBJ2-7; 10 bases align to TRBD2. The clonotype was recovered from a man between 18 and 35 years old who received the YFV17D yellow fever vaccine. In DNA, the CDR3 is TGTGCCAGCTCTAGCGGGGGCCCGACCCGTGATTTCTACGAGCAGTACTTC. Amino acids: CASSSGGPTRDFYEQYF.